The rows below give T cell receptor beta chains drawn from one sample of a study of T cells in Graves' hyperthyroidism and ophthalmopathy. TCRdb passed the multiplex PCR reads through MiXCR, listing each CDR3 protein once. The data contain under 70,000 distinct CDR3 sequences, approximately 57% of them singletons. The sample comprised blood. All receptors come from a woman aged 55-75 years with Graves' ophthalmopathy. CDR3s include the opening cysteine and the closing phenylalanine or tryptophan. A D gene is named only where the DNA matches it firmly. Rows may omit the clone size; those that give it use once, few, many or a size class.

TGCAGTGCTAGCGACTTTTCCCTTTACAATGAGCAGTTCTTC	CSASDFSLYNEQFF	TRBV20-1	few	NA	TRBJ2-1
TGCGCCAGCAGCTTTGGGACAAAAGAGACCCAGTACTTC	CASSFGTKETQYF	TRBV5-1	many	NA	TRBJ2-5
TGTGCCAGCAGGTCCGGGACAGGAAGCTACGAGCAGTACTTC	CASRSGTGSYEQYF	TRBV6-5	NA	TRBD1	TRBJ2-7
TGTGCCAGCAGCTCGGGACTAGCGGGCGGGGAGCTGTTTTTT	CASSSGLAGGELFF	TRBV7-3	NA	TRBD2	TRBJ2-2
TGTGCCAGTAGTAATCTAGCGGGGGGGCGCGAGACCCAGTACTTC	CASSNLAGGRETQYF	TRBV19	many	TRBD2	TRBJ2-5
TGTGCCAGCCGCTCAGACAGTTCCTACGAGCAGTACTTC	CASRSDSSYEQYF	TRBV7-9	many	NA	TRBJ2-7
TGTGCCAGCAGTCCAGGTACAGTGGGGCAGCCCCAGCATTTT	CASSPGTVGQPQHF	TRBV28	many	NA	TRBJ1-5
TGTGCCAGCAGTTCAAGGACTAGCGGGGGCACAGATACGCAGTATTTT	CASSSRTSGGTDTQYF	TRBV7-9	NA	TRBD2	TRBJ2-3
TGCAGCGTTGAGGGAGGGGGGTACACTGAAGCTTTCTTT	CSVEGGGYTEAFF	TRBV29-1	medium-sized	NA	TRBJ1-1
TGCGCCAGCAGCCAAGTTGGGGGCACTGAAGCTTTCTTT	CASSQVGGTEAFF	TRBV4-3	many	NA	TRBJ1-1
TGCGCCAGCAGCCGACTAGCGGGGGGGAACACCGGGGAGCTGTTTTTT	CASSRLAGGNTGELFF	TRBV7-3	NA	TRBD2	TRBJ2-2
TGTGCCAGCAGCTTTAATTTGAGTGGGAGTGTCTGGGAGACCCAGTACTTC	CASSFNLSGSVWETQYF	TRBV7-2	NA	NA	TRBJ2-5
TGTGCCATCAGCCCCAGGGGGGAAGGCACTAATGAAAAACTGTTTTTT	CAISPRGEGTNEKLFF	TRBV10-3	many	TRBD1	TRBJ1-4
TGCGCCAGCAAGGGACACCCTAGCACAGATACGCAGTATTTT	CASKGHPSTDTQYF	TRBV5-1	many	NA	TRBJ2-3
TGTGCCGGTGTAAACCTTAGACTAGCGGGAGGGCCGGGCACAGATACGCAGTATTTT	CAGVNLRLAGGPGTDTQYF	TRBV19	many	TRBD2	TRBJ2-3